Given below is one T cell receptor beta chain in context. The data were obtained in a study of cytomegalovirus exposure and HLA in healthy donors. A roughly 120-subject validation cohort, separate from the roughly 700-subject first cohort, supplied the donors. Germline CDR1 reads SGHKS; CDR2 reads YYEKEE (reference sequence). V was clipped by 1 base and J by 7 bases, with 9 bases between them. This CDR3 comprises 13 residues. Produced via immunoSEQ multiplex PCR; TCRdb's table is partial and in-frame only. Seen here are roughly 56,000 clones, about 94% observed once, and the top ten hold roughly 2.4%.

Sequenced sample: PBMCs. The V gene is TRBV5-5, the J gene TRBJ2-1, with D uncertain. The TCR sequence derives from a man between 18 and 29 years old in good health and CMV-seronegative. CDR3 in amino acids: CASSLSPVNEQFF. CDR3 in DNA: TGTGCCAGCAGCTTGAGTCCGGTAAATGAGCAGTTCTTC.